Each of the 24 T cell receptor beta chains below was sequenced from the same sample in a study of memory CD4+ T cells and cytomegalovirus serostatus. The sort gate was single viable CD3+CD4+CD8-CD45RO+ cells for memory CD4+ T cells. Profiled with immunoSEQ multiplex PCR; TCRdb holds only in-frame clones, not every one. The sample lists approximately 61,000 clones, around 80% occurring once. The source material was memory CD4+ T cells from blood. Receptor source: an adult in good health and CMV-seronegative. Some clones in this sample may be carry-over from other donors' samples.

This clone has a handful of counts. The rearrangement uses TRBV12-5 and TRBJ1-1, with a weak D call TRBD1 (6 bases). The CDR3 runs 15 residues. With 0 bases removed from V and 5 bases from J, the gap between germline ends came to 13 bases. In germline, CDR1 is LGHNT, CDR2 FRNRAP. In nucleotides, the CDR3 is TGTGCTAGTGGTTTGGTACTCGGCAGGGGTACTGAAGCTTTCTTT. It specifies CASGLVLGRGTEAFF.

This clone was counted only a few times. The chain uses TRBV11-3 and TRBJ2-1; TRBD2 agrees at 7 bases. Germline CDR1 is SGHNT and CDR2 is YENEEA. The CDR3 contains 14 residues. V lost 1 base, J lost 10 bases, and 7 bases stayed unmatched. The CDR3 bases are TGTGCCAGCAGCTTAGCGGCGGGAGTCCGGGAGCAGTTCTTC. Protein product: CASSLAAGVREQFF.

The rearrangement uses TRBV28 and TRBJ1-5; D is unresolved. The CDR3 contains 13 residues. Germline V lookup: CDR1 MDHEN, CDR2 SYDVKM. Trimming left V 6 bases short and J 10 bases short, with 16 bases between. CDR3 region: CASRGFGEVPQHF. In DNA, the CDR3 is TGTGCCAGCAGGGGATTCGGTGAGGTACCCCAGCATTTT.

J is TRBJ2-7 and V is TRBV5-1; a possible D gene is TRBD2 (6 bases). Between the trimmed V and J ends, which lost 1 base and 2 bases, there was a span of 16 bases. The V gene's germline CDR1 is SGHRS and CDR2 YFSETQ. The CDR3 totals 16 residues. CDR3 loop: CASSLWEVQAAYEQYF. CDR3 bases: TGCGCCAGCAGCTTGTGGGAGGTACAGGCGGCCTACGAGCAGTACTTC. Together with reference TRBV5-1 and TRBJ2-7, the CDR3 gives the full variable domain: KAGVTQTPRYLIKTRGQQVTLSCSPISGHRSVSWYQQTPGQGLQFLFEYFSETQRNKGNFPGRFSGRQFSNSRSEMNVSTLELGDSALYLCASSLWEVQAAYEQYFGPGTRLTVT.

V gene TRBV7-2 combines with J gene TRBJ2-2; tentative D call: TRBD1 (5 bases). The germline V gene has CDR1 SGHTA and CDR2 FQGNSA. V shed 5 bases and J shed 5 bases, with 15 bases lying between them. The CDR3 extends over 15 amino acids. The CDR3 region is CASSIRVGKTGELFF. For the CDR3, the DNA is TGTGCCAGCAGCATCAGGGTAGGGAAGACCGGGGAGCTGTTTTTT.

This clone was seen a handful of times. The chain couples TRBV9 to TRBJ2-3; D gene uncertain. The V end lost 4 bases, the J end lost 5 bases, and 11 bases lay between the germline ends. The CDR3 extends over 13 amino acids. Germline loops: CDR1 SGDLS, CDR2 YYNGEE. CDR3: CASSPYIGDTQYF. CDR3 nucleotides: TGTGCCAGCAGCCCTTATATTGGAGATACGCAGTATTTT.

The chain has TRBV11-3 and TRBJ2-1; unclear D gene. Germline V gene lookup returns CDR1 SGHNT and CDR2 YENEEA. There are 14 residues in the CDR3. V was cut by 5 bases and J by 0 bases, with 8 bases left in between. CDR3 region: CASSLTSSYNEQFF. The CDR3 coding sequence is TGTGCCAGCAGCCTGACGAGCTCCTACAATGAGCAGTTCTTC.

The V gene is TRBV4-3, the J gene TRBJ1-6; D may be TRBD1 (5 bases). Germline V CDR1 and CDR2: LGHNA, YSLEER. V shed 0 bases and J shed 9 bases, with 9 bases lying between them. There are 14 residues in the CDR3. CDR3 sequence (DNA): TGCGCCAGCAGCCAAGATGGGGGAGGTTCACCCCTCCACTTT. This gives the protein CASSQDGGGSPLHF.

CDR3: CASSLQAGYGYTF. CDR3 DNA: TGTGCCAGCAGTTTACAGGCAGGATATGGCTACACCTTC. This chain joins TRBV27 and TRBJ1-2; D not certain. Trimming removed 2 bases at V and 5 bases at J, with 9 bases between. Germline V gives CDR1 MNHEY, CDR2 SMNVEV (reference sequence). This CDR3 contains 13 residues.

This clone was seen only once. The chain recombines TRBV28 with TRBJ1-4; tentatively, D is TRBD1 (5 bases). This CDR3 spans 12 amino acids. V lost 7 bases to trimming and J lost 7 bases, with 10 bases between them. The germline V gene encodes CDR1 MDHEN and CDR2 SYDVKM. CDR3 nucleotides: TGTGCCAGCAATCAGGGAGGTGAAAAACTGTTTTTT. Amino acids: CASNQGGEKLFF.

The genes are TRBV7-2 and TRBJ1-2; TRBD1 might be the D (5 bases). The CDR3 spans 13 residues. The germline V and J ends were trimmed by 1 base and 8 bases, with 11 bases remaining between them. Germline-derived CDR1 and CDR2 are SGHTA and FQGNSA. CDR3 amino acids: CASSLVGGDGYTF. The CDR3 DNA reads TGTGCCAGCAGCTTAGTCGGGGGGGACGGCTACACCTTC.

V gene TRBV5-1 combines with J gene TRBJ2-1; the D gene is possibly TRBD1 (6 bases). V was cut by 0 bases and J by 2 bases, with 9 bases left in between. Germline V CDR1 and CDR2: SGHRS, YFSETQ. The CDR3 covers 15 residues. This CDR3 is CASSLVDRTYNEQFF. The CDR3, as DNA: TGCGCCAGCAGCTTGGTAGACAGGACCTACAATGAGCAGTTCTTC.

The chain is built from TRBV5-1 and TRBJ2-5; TRBD1 aligns across 8 bases. J gave up 2 bases and V 4 bases, and 1 base lay outside the gene matches. CDR1 SGHRS and CDR2 YFSETQ come from the germline V gene. This CDR3 comprises 13 residues. Here the CDR3 reads CASSRTGQETQYF. CDR3 DNA: TGCGCCAGCAGCAGGACAGGGCAAGAGACCCAGTACTTC.

This clone has only a few counts. CDR3 bases: TGTGCCTGGATGATACAGGGCCCGGCTTTCTTT. This gives the protein CAWMIQGPAFF. The J gene is TRBJ1-1, the V gene TRBV30; D might be TRBD1 (6 bases). This CDR3 is 11 amino acids long. Germline V CDR1 and CDR2: GTSNPN, SVGIG (reference sequence). V lost 4 bases to trimming and J lost 11 bases, with 14 bases between them.

The genes are TRBV4-3 and TRBJ1-1; D is uncertain. Per the germline V gene, CDR1 is LGHNA and CDR2 is YSLEER. The length of the CDR3 is 14 residues. V shed 2 bases and J shed 0 bases, with 7 bases lying between them. Written as DNA, the CDR3 is TGCGCCAGCAGCCAATCCTTCGTGAACACTGAAGCTTTCTTT. It yields the protein CASSQSFVNTEAFF.

The V call is TRBV7-3, the J call TRBJ2-2; D remains unclear. The length of the CDR3 is 16 residues. With 0 bases removed from V and 0 bases from J, the gap between germline ends came to 8 bases. CDR1 and CDR2 (germline): SGHTA, FQGTGA. This chain's CDR3 is CASSLTPGTNTGELFF. In nucleotides, the CDR3 is TGTGCCAGCAGCTTAACGCCAGGCACGAACACCGGGGAGCTGTTTTTT.

This clone was counted between two and nine times. The rearrangement links TRBV7-9 to TRBJ2-3; TRBD2 is a possible D gene (6 bases). The CDR3 length is 16 residues. With 2 bases removed from V and 8 bases from J, the gap between germline ends came to 20 bases. From germline, CDR1 is SEHNR and CDR2 FQNEAQ (reference sequence). The CDR3 DNA is TGTGCCAGCAGCTTAACCCCGGCGGGGCGGCTCGTTACGCAGTATTTT. Residues: CASSLTPAGRLVTQYF.

The V and J genes are TRBV7-8 and TRBJ1-6; TRBD1 aligns across 10 bases. This CDR3 is built from 17 residues. V lost 2 bases, J lost 7 bases, and 8 bases stayed unmatched. Germline V gene lookup returns CDR1 SGHVS and CDR2 FQNEAQ. The CDR3 here is CASSLSGGTGVNSPLHF. The CDR3 bases are TGTGCCAGCAGCTTATCCGGCGGGACAGGGGTCAATTCACCCCTCCACTTT.

This sequence joins TRBV4-3 and TRBJ1-2, with D perhaps matching TRBD1 (5 bases). Trimming took 6 bases from V and 8 from J, leaving 16 bases between them. The CDR3 is made up of 13 amino acids. Germline-derived CDR1 and CDR2 are LGHNA and YSLEER. The DNA of the CDR3 is TGCGCCAGCAGTCATGACTGGGGGGAAGGCTACACCTTC. Protein: CASSHDWGEGYTF.

This clone appeared a single time. V gene TRBV18 combines with J gene TRBJ1-2; 7 bases map to TRBD1. The CDR3 loop spans 15 amino acids. From germline, CDR1 is KGHSH and CDR2 LQKENI. After removal of 3 bases from V and 4 bases from J, the junction contained 8 bases not matched to a gene. CDR3 sequence (DNA): TGTGCCAGCTCACCGTATGACCAGGGGGGCTATGGCTACACCTTC. Its translation is CASSPYDQGGYGYTF.

The chain has TRBV11-2 and TRBJ2-5, with 11 bases fitting TRBD2. The CDR3 is made up of 16 amino acids. Germline V lookup: CDR1 SGHAT, CDR2 FQNNGV. J gave up 4 bases and V 5 bases, and 9 bases lay outside the gene matches. CDR3 sequence (DNA): TGTGCCAGCAGCCTAGCGGGAGGAGGGGTCCGAGAGACCCAGTACTTC. It encodes CASSLAGGGVRETQYF.

The genes are TRBV19 and TRBJ1-1; D may be TRBD1 (6 bases). The CDR3 covers 14 residues. Germline V gene sequence: CDR1 LNHDA, CDR2 SQIVND (reference sequence). The V end was cut by 5 bases, the J end by 1 base, with 11 bases between. The CDR3 here is CASSPTTGNTEAFF. The CDR3 DNA is TGTGCCAGTAGTCCCACGACAGGGAACACTGAAGCTTTCTTT.

The chain links TRBV18 to TRBJ2-1; 7 nucleotides line up with TRBD1. V trimming: 6 bases; J trimming: 1 base; junction bases outside the gene matches: 21. CDR3 size: 20 residues. Germline CDR1 is KGHSH and CDR2 is LQKENI. The DNA of the CDR3 is TGTGCCAGCTCTCACAATCGGCCTTCACCACAGACAGGGTCCTACAATGAGCAGTTCTTC. Amino acids: CASSHNRPSPQTGSYNEQFF. Complete variable domain (other parts from reference TRBV18 and TRBJ2-1): NAGVMQNPRHLVRRRGQEARLRCSPMKGHSHVYWYRQLPEEGLKFMVYLQKENIIDESGMPKERFSAEFPKEGPSILRIQQVVRGDSAAYFCASSHNRPSPQTGSYNEQFFGPGTRLTVL.

The J gene is TRBJ2-1, the V gene TRBV19; the D gene could be TRBD1 or TRBD2 (5 bases each). CDR1 LNHDA and CDR2 SQIVND come from the germline V gene (reference sequence). V shed 7 bases and J shed 8 bases, with 21 bases lying between them. The CDR3 length is 15 residues. This CDR3 reads CASTPRRGVEDEQFF. CDR3 coding DNA: TGTGCCAGTACCCCTCGGAGAGGGGTAGAGGATGAGCAGTTCTTC.